This T cell receptor (beta chain) was observed in a study of CD8 T cells in ankylosing spondylitis. Study conclusions and caveats: A motif of roughly eight highly homologous TCR beta variants was seen as apparently characteristic of ankylosing spondylitis blood. Previous work reported some of these motif variants in the synovial fluid and blood of reactive arthritis. In ankylosing spondylitis patients, matched synovial fluid reportedly showed significant enrichment of disease-linked clones.

Comment on this clonotype: The antigen is undetermined.

The germline gives CDR1 GTSNPN, CDR2 SVGIG (reference sequence). This CDR3 has 12 residues. Germline trimming cut 6 bases from V and 4 bases from J; bases unmatched to any gene: 2. Making the TCR beta libraries involved quantitative 5'-RACE with molecular barcodes. TCRdb passed the 5' RACE reads through MiXCR, listing each CDR3 protein once. The sample lists about 840,000 distinct CDR3 sequences, 12% occurring once. Input material: blood, either unsorted or a sorted T cell fraction (not recorded which). The receptor comes from a male donor with ankylosing spondylitis. J is TRBJ1-4 and V is TRBV30; 7 bases line up with TRBD1. CDR3 sequence (DNA): TGTGCCTGCGGACAGGTTAATGAAAAACTGTTTTTT. This sequence encodes CACGQVNEKLFF.